Each of the 14 T cell receptor beta chains below was sequenced from the same sample in a study of regulatory T cells in long-lasting Graves disease. The TCR beta library used iRepertoire HTBI primers with Arm-PCR amplification of CDR3. In TCRdb, the multiplex PCR reads were re-called with MiXCR into one record per CDR3 protein. The data contain a few hundred thousand distinct CDR3 sequences, about an eighth of them seen just once; the ten biggest clones take up 15% to 20%. Time point of the sample: newly diagnosed GD, antithyroid drugs for less than 3 months. TCR sequences were obtained from RNA taken from PBMCs. This sample was also put to use in a study of T cells in Graves' hyperthyroidism and ophthalmopathy.

The sample was peripheral blood mononuclear cells (PBMCs), taken at new diagnosis, from a patient treated with antithyroid drugs. Receptors were obtained from a woman between 18 and 29 years old with Graves disease.

This clonotype occurred a few times. The chain is built from TRBV20-1 and TRBJ2-7; D unresolved. The CDR3 is made up of 13 amino acids. The V gene lost 0 bases and the J gene lost 3 bases, with 9 bases spanning the gap. The germline V gene has CDR1 DFQATT and CDR2 SNEGSKA (reference sequence). The CDR3 reads CSARDRAIYEQYF. For the CDR3, the DNA is TGCAGTGCTAGAGACCGGGCCATCTACGAGCAGTACTTC.

This clonotype was picked up many times. The V gene is TRBV6-2 or TRBV6-3, the J gene TRBJ2-3, with D tentatively TRBD1 (5 bases). The germline V gene encodes CDR1 MNHEY and CDR2 SVGEGT. The CDR3 contains 14 residues. V was shortened by 4 bases and J by 6 bases, with 14 bases between the two germline ends. This chain's CDR3 is CASSWGLQEDTQYF. The CDR3, as DNA: TGTGCCAGCAGTTGGGGCCTACAGGAGGATACGCAGTATTTT.

This clonotype was observed a handful of times. This chain uses TRBV7-9 with TRBJ2-5; tentative D call: TRBD1 (5 bases). This CDR3 spans 16 amino acids. V lost 5 bases, J lost 2 bases, and 18 bases lay in between. The germline CDR1 and CDR2 sequences are SEHNR and FQNEAQ (reference sequence). CDR3: CASSRPVGPVQETQYF. CDR3 in DNA: TGTGCCAGCAGCCGTCCGGTGGGGCCGGTACAAGAGACCCAGTACTTC.

The chain joins TRBV4-1 to TRBJ2-3; weak D call: TRBD2 (5 bases). V lost 1 base and J lost 2, with 13 bases in between. Germline lookup yields CDR1 MGHRA and CDR2 YSYEKL. The CDR3 totals 16 residues. Written as DNA, the CDR3 is TGCGCCAGCAGCCAAGCCCCGGGGTCAGCCACAGATACGCAGTATTTT. Translation: CASSQAPGSATDTQYF.

On this clonotype itself: This could be a read error, since a much larger clone is one nucleotide away. The chain carries TRBV7-9 and TRBJ2-1; 8 bases are shared with TRBD2. Losses at the gene ends were 4 bases for V and 2 bases for J; bases not matched to a gene: 4. Germline CDR1 SEHNR, CDR2 FQNEAQ (reference sequence). The CDR3 runs 15 residues. The CDR3 coding sequence is TGTGCCAGCAGCTCGGGACTAGTGCCCTACAATGAGCAGTTCTTC. Protein product: CASSSGLVPYNEQFF.

This clonotype has a count of ten or more. The chain uses TRBV28 and TRBJ2-1; 9 positions match TRBD2. From germline, CDR1 is MDHEN and CDR2 SYDVKM. The CDR3 extends over 16 amino acids. V gave up 3 bases and J gave up 2 bases; unmatched junction bases: 5. The CDR3 DNA sequence: TGTGCCAGCAGTTTCGCTAGCGGGATACCCTACAATGAGCAGTTCTTC. Its protein is CASSFASGIPYNEQFF.

This clonotype was seen at least ten times. This rearrangement joins TRBV2 to TRBJ2-3, with D tentatively TRBD1 (5 bases). Trimming shortened V by 2 bases and J by 2 bases, and 8 bases separated the two germline ends. The CDR3 extends over 14 amino acids. Germline CDR1 and CDR2: SNHLY and FYNNEI. The CDR3 loop is CASSEHRNTDTQYF. The CDR3 DNA sequence: TGTGCCAGCAGTGAACACAGGAACACAGATACGCAGTATTTT.

V usage is TRBV4-3 and J usage is TRBJ2-1, with D possibly matching TRBD2 (6 bases). Germline V gene sequence: CDR1 LGHNA, CDR2 YSLEER. Trimming took 4 bases from V and 8 from J, leaving 12 bases between them. The CDR3 covers 13 residues. The CDR3, as DNA: TGCGCCAGCAGCCGCGGGGCCCTCGATGAGCAGTTCTTC. Translation gives CASSRGALDEQFF.

This chain links TRBV6-1 with TRBJ1-6, with D possibly being TRBD1 (5 bases). The V end was cut by 5 bases, the J end by 9 bases, with 14 bases between. In germline, CDR1 is MNHNS, CDR2 SASEGT. The CDR3 length is 14 residues. The CDR3 DNA is TGTGCCAGCAGTCTCCGTCCAGGGCGTTCACCCCTCCACTTT. Its protein product is CASSLRPGRSPLHF.

CDR3 in amino acids: CASSLLAEPLGFF. CDR3 DNA sequence: TGTGCCAGCAGCTTACTAGCGGAACCCCTGGGGTTCTTC. The chain employs TRBV7-2 and TRBJ2-1; 7 bases fit TRBD2. With V trimmed by 2 bases and J by 15 bases, 10 bases remained unmatched. CDR3 length equals 13 residues. Germline CDR1 is SGHTA and CDR2 is FQGNSA.

In this sample, this clonotype turned up many times. The chain has TRBV7-9 and TRBJ1-5; D gene uncertain. Trimming removed 5 bases at V and 0 bases at J, with 8 bases between. This CDR3 has 14 amino acids. The V gene's germline CDR1 is SEHNR and CDR2 FQNEAQ (reference sequence). The CDR3 region has the DNA TGTGCCAGCAGCCCAATGGATAGCAATCAGCCCCAGCATTTT. Its protein product is CASSPMDSNQPQHF.

V usage is TRBV6-5 and J usage is TRBJ2-6; 8 bases agree with TRBD1. Germline V gene lookup returns CDR1 MNHEY and CDR2 SVGAGI. The CDR3 length is 15 residues. V lost 2 bases to trimming and J lost 8 bases; unmatched junction nucleotides: 5. CDR3 sequence (DNA): TGTGCCAGCAGTTACCTCGGGACAGGCTCCAACGTCCTGACTTTC. This sequence encodes CASSYLGTGSNVLTF.

This clonotype was detected ten times or more. One junction end disagrees with the germline gene, perhaps due to a read error. V gene TRBV20-1 combines with J gene TRBJ2-3; D tentatively reads TRBD1 or TRBD2 (5 bases each). Germline V gives CDR1 DFQATT, CDR2 SNEGSKA (reference sequence). The CDR3 consists of 15 residues. CDR3 sequence reads: CGAPKTRDRTDTQYF. The CDR3 coding sequence is TGCGGTGCCCCCAAGACCAGGGACCGCACAGATACGCAGTATTTT.

This clonotype turned up a few times. The V gene is TRBV7-8, the J gene TRBJ2-1, with a tentative D call TRBD2 (6 bases). The V gene's germline CDR1 is SGHVS and CDR2 FQNEAQ. The CDR3 extends over 15 amino acids. V lost 6 bases and J 1 base, leaving 13 bases between the germline ends. Written as DNA, the CDR3 is TGTGCCAGCAGATCCCTCCGGGGGTCCTACAATGAGCAGTTCTTC. This translates into CASRSLRGSYNEQFF.